These 5 T cell receptor beta chains came from one sample sequenced in a study of blood T cells in healthy people across ages. PCR was performed a second time for roughly 7 to 11 cycles using a sample-barcoded 5' primer and a J-beta primer mix. In TCRdb, the 5' RACE reads were re-called with MiXCR into one record per CDR3 protein. The sample has about 580,000 distinct CDR3 sequences, around 48% seen once; the top ten hold around 23%. What was sequenced was blood. All receptors derive from an elderly man in good health.

This clonotype appeared a few times. The chain uses TRBV18 and TRBJ2-7; 9 bases are a match to TRBD1. Unmatched junction bases numbered 10, after V lost 7 bases and J lost 3 bases. The V gene's germline CDR1 is KGHSH and CDR2 LQKENI. This CDR3 contains 15 residues. As DNA, the CDR3 is TGTGCCAGCTTCTCCGAGAGGGACAGGGACTACGAGCAGTACTTC. Encoded protein: CASFSERDRDYEQYF.

The V gene is TRBV2, the J gene TRBJ1-2, with D hard to call. The CDR3 length is 13 residues. Germline loops: CDR1 SNHLY, CDR2 FYNNEI. Trimming took 7 bases from V and 4 from J, leaving 13 bases between them. CDR3 coding DNA: TGTGCCAGCAAGGAACCTGACTCCTATGGCTACACCTTC. Its translation: CASKEPDSYGYTF.

This clonotype has just a few counts. The genes are TRBV11-1 and TRBJ2-3; 10 nucleotides match TRBD2. V was clipped by 3 bases and J by 1 base; unmatched bases: 4. This CDR3 comprises 16 residues. Germline V CDR1 and CDR2: SGHAT, FQDESV (reference sequence). Here the CDR3 DNA reads TGTGCCAGCAGCTTCCCCGGGACTAGCGGCACAGATACGCAGTATTTT. This sequence encodes CASSFPGTSGTDTQYF.

In this sample, this clonotype turned up a few times. The J gene is TRBJ1-4, the V gene TRBV20-1, with unresolved D. CDR3 length equals 14 residues. Per the germline V gene, CDR1 is DFQATT and CDR2 is SNEGSKA (reference sequence). V shed 5 bases and J shed 0 bases, with 10 bases lying between them. CDR3 residues: CSAPGRATNEKLFF. In nucleotides, the CDR3 is TGCAGTGCTCCTGGACGGGCAACTAATGAAAAACTGTTTTTT.

The chain carries TRBV7-2 and TRBJ1-4; the D is unclear. The CDR3 spans 14 residues. V was cut by 2 bases and J by 4 bases, with 8 bases left in between. CDR1 SGHTA and CDR2 FQGNSA come from the germline V gene. The CDR3: CASSLRRFNEKLFF. CDR3 nucleotides: TGTGCCAGCAGCTTACGTCGTTTTAATGAAAAACTGTTTTTT. Filled out from reference TRBV7-2 and TRBJ1-4, the complete variable domain reads GAGVSQSPSNKVTEKGKDVELRCDPISGHTALYWYRQSLGQGLEFLIYFQGNSAPDKSGLPSDRFSAERTGGSVSTLTIQRTQQEDSAVYLCASSLRRFNEKLFFGSGTQLSVL.